Sequencing of this T cell receptor (beta chain) was carried out in a study of blood T cell repertoires in COVID-19. Study in general: Samples taken during acute and convalescent COVID-19 were collected in the United States, Italy and Spain. From T cells, B-cell-depleted T cells, or PBMCs came the material, which was cDNA or gDNA.

Everyone who took part was roughly 18 to 89 years old, and they came from about 25 US areas. As originally analysed: By means of reference gene primer amplification, nucleated cell counts were estimated. Measured with immunoSEQ multiplex PCR; TCRdb has only the in-frame clones, and not every one. That table is the source of V, J and clone size, and D and trimming were worked out from the DNA. Of more than 300,000 clones listed, 90% are singletons. CDR1 is LNHDA, CDR2 SQIVND, per germline (reference sequence). The V end lost 2 bases, the J end lost 4 bases, and 18 bases lay between the germline ends. This CDR3 region has 17 residues.

The sequencing sample was made of PBMCs or T cells enriched from blood (not recorded which). This sequence joins TRBV19 and TRBJ2-1, with D tentatively TRBD2 (7 bases). This clonotype was obtained from a young woman who had been exposed to COVID-19. The CDR3 sequence: CASSITGRAGAYNEQFF. The CDR3 coding sequence is TGTGCCAGTAGTATAACTGGTAGGGCGGGGGCATACAATGAGCAGTTCTTC. The full variable domain, with the rest looked up from reference TRBV19 and TRBJ2-1, is DGGITQSPKYLFRKEGQNVTLSCEQNLNHDAMYWYRQDPGQGLRLIYYSQIVNDFQKGDIAEGYSVSREKKESFPLTVTSAQKNPTAFYLCASSITGRAGAYNEQFFGPGTRLTVL.